This T cell receptor (beta chain) was sequenced in a study of beta chain features in type 1 diabetes. Study results and caveats: Whether HLA type affects TCRB rearrangement stayed undetermined in the present work. Type 1 diabetes patients showed a moderate but significant shortening of TCRB CDR3s in all four CD4+ subsets.

Every isolated RNA sample was fully reverse transcribed, so sequencing captured expressed TCRB transcripts. Method: immunoSEQ multiplex PCR; TCRdb's copy keeps in-frame clones and lacks some. Of roughly 610,000 clones in the sample, 15% to 18% are singletons; the top ten hold about 0.086%. A sort by CD45RO/CCR7/CD25/CD127/CD95/CD27 yielded CD4+ naive, central memory, regulatory and stem cell-like memory cells. Purities in excess of 95% were seen in all sorted populations. Germline CDR1 is SGHAT and CDR2 is FQNNGV. There are 17 residues in the CDR3. The ends lost 8 bases at V and 2 bases at J; junction bases unmatched: 13. On this clone: The antigen is unknown.

The J gene is TRBJ2-3, the V gene TRBV11-2; the match to TRBD2 covers 10 bases. Source material: naive CD4+ T cells from blood. The origin of this receptor is a man aged 18 to 30 in good health. The CDR3 coding sequence is TGTGCCAGCGGATCTATAGCGGGAGGCCTATTCACAGATACGCAGTATTTT. Its translation: CASGSIAGGLFTDTQYF.